There are a few counts of the clone carrying this TCR beta chain. The source of the sample is a study of early T cells in non-severe SARS-CoV-2 infection. Across the study: Chains were unpaired, as sequencing was done on bulk RNA from unsorted whole blood.

TCRdb independently ran MiXCR on the 5' RACE reads; one entry per CDR3 protein. The table includes about 64,000 distinct CDR3 sequences, 20% detected once. V gave up 6 bases and J gave up 10 bases; unmatched junction bases: 12. The CDR3 has 15 residues. The sequenced sample was whole blood, obtained at baseline. The receptor's source is an adult who was a healthcare worker with PCR-confirmed SARS-CoV-2 infection or an uninfected control (not recorded which). The chain recombines TRBV12-3 or TRBV12-4 with TRBJ1-6, with TRBD1 identical over 7 bases. The CDR3 region is CASSARQGGRSPLHF. The CDR3 bases are TGTGCCAGCAGCGCACGACAGGGTGGGCGATCACCCCTCCACTTT.